This T cell receptor (beta chain) was recorded in a study of cytomegalovirus exposure and HLA in healthy donors. The study's findings and limits: Most likely, a cluster of highly shared sequence variants arose as a sequencing artifact.

This CDR3 comprises 14 residues. V lost 6 bases, J lost 0 bases, and 11 bases lay in between. Per germline, CDR1 MNHNS and CDR2 SASEGT. With 60 Vbeta and 13 Jbeta primers, the PCR was carried out. Produced via immunoSEQ multiplex PCR; TCRdb's table is partial and in-frame only. The repertoire holds 85,000 to 100,000 clones, over 65% seen once, with around 3% in the top ten. Regarding this clone: The antigen is not known.

This TCR derives from a middle-aged man in good health and CMV-seronegative. Sequenced material: PBMCs. The chain is built from TRBV6-1 and TRBJ1-1, with D maybe TRBD1 (5 bases). The CDR3 region is CASRLSGVNTEAFF. In DNA, the CDR3 is TGTGCCAGCAGGCTTTCGGGGGTGAACACTGAAGCTTTCTTT.